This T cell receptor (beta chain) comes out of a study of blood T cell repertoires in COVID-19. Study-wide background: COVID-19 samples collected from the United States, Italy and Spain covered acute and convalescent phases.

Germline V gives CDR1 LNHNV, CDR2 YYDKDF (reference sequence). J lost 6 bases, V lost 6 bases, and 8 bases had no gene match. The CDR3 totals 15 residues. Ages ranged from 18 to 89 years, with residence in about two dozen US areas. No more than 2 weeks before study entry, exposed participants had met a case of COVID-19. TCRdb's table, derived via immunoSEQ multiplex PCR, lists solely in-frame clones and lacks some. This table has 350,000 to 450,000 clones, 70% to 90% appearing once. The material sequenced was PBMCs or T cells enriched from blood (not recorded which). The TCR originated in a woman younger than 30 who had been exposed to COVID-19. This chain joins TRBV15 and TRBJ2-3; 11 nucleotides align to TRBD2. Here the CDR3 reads CATSLAGGVLDTQYF. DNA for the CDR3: TGTGCCACCAGTCTAGCGGGGGGTGTTCTCGATACGCAGTATTTT.